Each of the 19 T cell receptor beta chains below was sequenced from the same sample in a study of molecular identifiers for immune sequencing clone quantification. MiXCR was run by TCRdb on the PCR reads, yielding one entry per CDR3 protein. The data contain about 320,000 distinct CDR3 sequences, 20% to 25% of them singletons. The sample comprised naive CD8+ T cells from blood, with Jurkat cell RNA spiked in. Sample subset: FACS-sorted CD8+CD4-CCR7+CD45RA+ naive T cells. These receptor sequences come from a human donor in good health. Some libraries in this study had Jurkat cell RNA spiked in.

This clonotype was seen ten or more times. This chain connects TRBV29-1 to TRBJ2-2; maybe TRBD1 (6 bases). Per the germline V gene, CDR1 is SQVTM and CDR2 is ANQGSEA. The V end lost 4 bases, the J end lost 2 bases, and 8 bases lay between the germline ends. This CDR3 is built from 13 residues. The CDR3, as DNA: TGCAGCGTTGGAGGGGGAAACACCGGGGAGCTGTTTTTT. This sequence encodes CSVGGGNTGELFF.

This clonotype was seen ten or more times. The chain employs TRBV6-1 and TRBJ2-1; TRBD2 is a possible D gene (5 bases). The length of the CDR3 is 12 residues. The germline CDR1 and CDR2 sequences are MNHNS and SASEGT. With 8 bases removed from V and 4 bases from J, the gap between germline ends came to 9 bases. The CDR3 DNA sequence: TGTGCCAGCTTACTAGGATACAATGAGCAGTTCTTC. This encodes CASLLGYNEQFF.

The sample holds a few counts of this clonotype. The V and J genes are TRBV11-2 and TRBJ2-7; TRBD1 aligns across 9 bases. Germline-derived CDR1 and CDR2 are SGHAT and FQNNGV. The trim removed 3 bases at V and 7 bases at J, leaving 10 bases unmatched. CDR3 length: 15 residues. CDR3 sequence reads: CASSFNPGTGREQYF. The CDR3 DNA is TGTGCCAGCAGCTTTAACCCCGGGACAGGGAGGGAGCAGTACTTC.

A remark on this clonotype: A much larger clone sits a single nucleotide away, making a read error possible. The V call is TRBV7-9, the J call TRBJ2-7; tentatively, D is TRBD2 (6 bases). The V gene's germline CDR1 is SEHNR and CDR2 FQNEAQ (reference sequence). The CDR3 contains 14 residues. The V and J ends lost 5 bases and 7 bases respectively, with 18 bases between them. CDR3 DNA sequence: TGTGCCAGCAGCAGCGCGGGGTCAGTTGGAGAGCAGTACTTC. Translated: CASSSAGSVGEQYF.

This clonotype occurred many times. V and J are TRBV7-9 and TRBJ2-3; TRBD1 aligns across 7 bases. This CDR3 comprises 15 residues. In germline, CDR1 is SEHNR, CDR2 FQNEAQ (reference sequence). V was clipped by 1 base and J by 10 bases; unmatched bases: 11. CDR3 sequence (DNA): TGTGCCAGCAGCTTAGGTGGACAGGCCCTAGACCCGCAGTATTTT. Translated, it gives CASSLGGQALDPQYF. Together with reference TRBV7-9 and TRBJ2-3, the CDR3 gives the full variable domain: DTGVSQNPRHKITKRGQNVTFRCDPISEHNRLYWYRQTLGQGPEFLTYFQNEAQLEKSRLLSDRFSAERPKGSFSTLEIQRTEQGDSAMYLCASSLGGQALDPQYFGPGTRLTVL.

This clonotype was detected ten times or more. This rearrangement joins TRBV7-9 to TRBJ2-7; D may be TRBD1 or TRBD2 (6 bases each). V lost 5 bases, J lost 3 bases, and 20 bases lay in between. This CDR3 has 16 amino acids. Germline V gene data show CDR1 as SEHNR and CDR2 as FQNEAQ (reference sequence). The CDR3 region is CASSPSWGAGVYEQYF. The DNA of the CDR3 is TGTGCCAGCAGCCCCTCTTGGGGGGCCGGGGTCTACGAGCAGTACTTC.

Note on this clonotype: Being one base from a much bigger clone, this may be a read error. CDR3 nucleotides: TGCAGTGCGTCTTCAGCCAGAAACTACGAGCAGTACTTC. Translating gives CSASSARNYEQYF. The chain couples TRBV20-1 to TRBJ2-7; D remains ambiguous. V shed 6 bases and J shed 3 bases, with 15 bases lying between them. Germline CDR1 is DFQATT and CDR2 is SNEGSKA (reference sequence). This CDR3 contains 13 residues.

This clonotype was counted at least ten times. The chain carries TRBV5-4 and TRBJ1-1; D may be TRBD1 (6 bases). There are 14 residues in the CDR3. Germline loops: CDR1 SGHNT, CDR2 YYREEE (reference sequence). The V and J ends lost 3 bases and 4 bases respectively, with 13 bases between them. For the CDR3, the DNA is TGTGCCAGCAGCTCTATTCTGGGGGCCACTGAAGCTTTCTTT. Its protein is CASSSILGATEAFF.

This clonotype was counted many times. The rearrangement joins TRBV21-1 to TRBJ1-1; the table's D call of TRBD1 was not tested on the DNA. TRBV21-1 is shown as a pseudogene. The CDR3 totals 14 residues. For the CDR3, the DNA is TGTGCCAGCAGCACTGAGGACAGCAACACTGAAGCTTTCTTT. Translated: CASSTEDSNTEAFF.

This clonotype was seen repeatedly, ten times or more. The genes are TRBV20-1 and TRBJ1-6, with D hard to call. CDR3 length: 13 amino acids. Trimming shortened V by 0 bases and J by 13 bases, and 13 bases separated the two germline ends. Germline CDR1 reads DFQATT; CDR2 reads SNEGSKA (reference sequence). The CDR3 coding sequence is TGCAGTGCTAGAGATCAGGAACCGTTTCCCCTCCACTTT. This codes for CSARDQEPFPLHF.

The chain employs TRBV4-2 and TRBJ1-6; unclear D gene. The CDR3 sequence is 15 residues long. Looked up from germline, CDR1 is LGHNA and CDR2 is YNFKEQ. V was shortened by 4 bases and J by 5 bases, with 12 bases between the two germline ends. CDR3 DNA: TGTGCCAGCAGCCCCCCGGGGTCTCATAATTCACCCCTCCACTTT. Its protein product is CASSPPGSHNSPLHF.

With regard to this clonotype: A much larger clone differs by one base, so this may be a read error. The V call is TRBV2, the J call TRBJ1-5; D unresolved. Germline V gene lookup returns CDR1 SNHLY and CDR2 FYNNEI. With 7 bases removed from V and 0 bases from J, the gap between germline ends came to 7 bases. This CDR3 region has 13 residues. CDR3 loop: CASKAGSNQPQHF. The CDR3 nucleotides are TGTGCCAGCAAAGCAGGTAGCAATCAGCCCCAGCATTTT.

V and J are TRBV30 and TRBJ2-1; 7 bases are shared with TRBD1. This CDR3 comprises 15 residues. Trimming took 4 bases from V and 3 from J; bases not matched to a gene: 9. Germline assignment: CDR1 GTSNPN and CDR2 SVGIG (reference sequence). The CDR3 DNA follows: TGTGCCTGGATTCCACAGGGGCCCCTCTACAATGAGCAGTTCTTC. Its translation is CAWIPQGPLYNEQFF.

This clonotype appeared many times. The chain couples TRBV6-2 or TRBV6-3 to TRBJ1-5; no clear D gene. The CDR3 extends over 13 amino acids. The germline CDR1 and CDR2 sequences are MNHEY and SVGEGT. The V and J ends lost 6 bases and 6 bases respectively, with 12 bases between them. CDR3 nucleotides: TGTGCCAGCAGCTTGGGTCGGGTTCAGCCCCAGCATTTT. Protein: CASSLGRVQPQHF.

The table lists this clonotype with many counts. The V and J genes are TRBV29-1 and TRBJ1-2; D unresolved. Between the trimmed V and J ends, which lost 5 bases and 4 bases, there was a span of 8 bases. The CDR3 is 11 residues long. CDR1 is SQVTM and CDR2 is ANQGSEA in the germline V gene. CDR3 coding DNA: TGCAGCGTTCGACCGATCTATGGCTACACCTTC. Translating gives CSVRPIYGYTF.

This clonotype was recorded at least ten times. The V and J genes are TRBV28 and TRBJ1-5; 8 bases line up with TRBD1. This CDR3 is built from 16 residues. Germline V gene sequence: CDR1 MDHEN, CDR2 SYDVKM. V shed 6 bases, J shed 2 bases, and the junction held 9 bases outside the gene matches. CDR3 protein: CASSPRAGGGNQPQHF. In nucleotides, the CDR3 is TGTGCCAGCAGCCCCCGGGCAGGGGGCGGCAATCAGCCCCAGCATTTT.

This clonotype was seen repeatedly, ten times or more. The CDR3 region has the DNA TGTGCCACCAGTGATACCAGGAACACTGAAGCTTTCTTT. As protein: CATSDTRNTEAFF. The chain links TRBV24-1 to TRBJ1-1; D is unresolved. The CDR3 runs to 13 residues. Germline lookup yields CDR1 KGHDR and CDR2 SFDVKD. Trimming removed 3 bases at V and 1 base at J, with 5 bases between.

Remarks on this clonotype: It may be a read error: a sequence one base away is much more abundant. The chain links TRBV7-9 to TRBJ2-4; D possibly corresponds to TRBD2 (5 bases). Germline V gives CDR1 SEHNR, CDR2 FQNEAQ (reference sequence). The CDR3 is made up of 16 amino acids. The CDR3 reads CACSLSGNLAKNIQYF. CDR3 nucleotide sequence: TGTGCCTGCAGCTTATCCGGGAATCTAGCCAAAAACATTCAGTACTTC. Together with reference TRBV7-9 and TRBJ2-4, the CDR3 gives the full variable domain: DTGVSQNPRHKITKRGQNVTFRCDPISEHNRLYWYRQTLGQGPEFLTYFQNEAQLEKSRLLSDRFSAERPKGSFSTLEIQRTEQGDSAMYLCACSLSGNLAKNIQYFGAGTRLSVL.

This clonotype was seen many times. This chain connects TRBV28 to TRBJ2-5; TRBD2 might be the D (6 bases). CDR1 and CDR2 from the germline V gene are MDHEN and SYDVKM. The CDR3 sequence is 14 residues long. Trimming removed 4 bases at V and 2 bases at J, with 11 bases between. CDR3 amino acids: CASSSPGVQETQYF. The CDR3 DNA reads TGTGCCAGCAGTTCACCGGGAGTTCAAGAGACCCAGTACTTC.